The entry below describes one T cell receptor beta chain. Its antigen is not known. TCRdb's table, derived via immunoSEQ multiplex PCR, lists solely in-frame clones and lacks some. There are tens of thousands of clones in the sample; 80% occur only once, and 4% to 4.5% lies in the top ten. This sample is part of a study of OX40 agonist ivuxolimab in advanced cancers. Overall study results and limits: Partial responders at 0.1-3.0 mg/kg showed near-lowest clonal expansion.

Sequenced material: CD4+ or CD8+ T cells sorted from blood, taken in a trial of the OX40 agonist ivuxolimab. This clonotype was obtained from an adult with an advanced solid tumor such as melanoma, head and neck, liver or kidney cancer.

The DNA for the CDR3 is TGTGCCAGCAGCTGGGATGCGCGGGAGGGCGGTGAGCAGTTCTTC. This encodes CASSWDAREGGEQFF. This chain joins TRBV5-5 and TRBJ2-1; 9 bases agree with TRBD2. The germline V gene has CDR1 SGHKS and CDR2 YYEKEE (reference sequence). V lost 3 bases to trimming and J lost 9 bases; unmatched junction nucleotides: 10. This CDR3 has 15 amino acids.